One sample yielded the 20 T cell receptor beta chains listed below, sequenced in a study of blood T cell repertoires in COVID-19. Data came from immunoSEQ multiplex PCR; TCRdb stores just in-frame clones and leaves some out. Of a few hundred thousand clones listed, around 90% are singletons. Sequenced sample: PBMCs or T cells enriched from blood (not recorded which). The source of these receptors is a woman in her 50s with acute COVID-19.

The V gene is TRBV5-1, the J gene TRBJ1-1, with 10 bases matching TRBD1. Germline V lookup: CDR1 SGHRS, CDR2 YFSETQ. CDR3 length: 14 amino acids. With 4 bases clipped from V and 5 bases from J, the junction kept 5 bases outside the gene matches. The CDR3 is CASSGQGGRTEAFF. CDR3 bases: TGCGCCAGCAGCGGACAGGGGGGTAGGACTGAAGCTTTCTTT.

The chain links TRBV27 to TRBJ2-2, with D possibly being TRBD2 (5 bases). The V gene lost 0 bases and the J gene lost 3 bases, with 14 bases spanning the gap. Per germline, CDR1 MNHEY and CDR2 SMNVEV (reference sequence). This CDR3 spans 17 amino acids. The CDR3 region is CASSLSLRTDYTGELFF. The CDR3 nucleotides are TGTGCCAGCAGTTTATCGCTAAGGACTGATTACACCGGGGAGCTGTTTTTT.

This chain links TRBV7-9 with TRBJ2-1; 10 positions match TRBD2. The CDR3 contains 13 residues. Trimming cost V 8 bases and J 7 bases; bases outside gene matches: 5. CDR1 and CDR2 from the germline V gene are SEHNR and FQNEAQ (reference sequence). The DNA for the CDR3 is TGTGCCAGCCTACTAGCGGGATTGAATGAGCAGTTCTTC. Translated: CASLLAGLNEQFF.

The chain uses TRBV29-1 and TRBJ1-1; D is unclear. V lost 6 bases, J lost 3 bases, and 26 bases lay in between. This CDR3 contains 17 residues. The V gene's germline CDR1 is SQVTM and CDR2 ANQGSEA. In nucleotides, the CDR3 is TGCAGCGTGTGCGGTCGGCGGCCCCGATTTAGCGACACTGAAGCTTTCTTT. The encoded protein is CSVCGRRPRFSDTEAFF.

The chain uses TRBV29-1 and TRBJ2-3; D ambiguous. Deletions cut 1 base from V and 2 bases from J, with 7 bases between. The CDR3 is made up of 13 amino acids. The germline gives CDR1 SQVTM, CDR2 ANQGSEA. Written as DNA, the CDR3 is TGCAGCGTTGAAGCGCAGATCACAGATACGCAGTATTTT. Translated, it gives CSVEAQITDTQYF.

This clone was recorded only once. The chain combines TRBV6-5 with TRBJ1-3, with TRBD1 matching 8 bases. Trimming took 7 bases from V and 8 from J; bases not matched to a gene: 10. Germline V gene lookup returns CDR1 MNHEY and CDR2 SVGAGI. The CDR3 spans 14 residues. The CDR3 reads CASTSPDRGDTIYF. The CDR3, as DNA: TGTGCCAGCACAAGCCCCGACAGGGGTGACACCATATATTTT.

The gene calls are TRBV7-3 and TRBJ1-1; possibly TRBD1 for D (6 bases). Germline V gene lookup returns CDR1 SGHTA and CDR2 FQGTGA. The length of the CDR3 is 14 residues. Trimming shortened V by 2 bases and J by 4 bases, and 11 bases separated the two germline ends. The CDR3 loop is CASSLGGPSTEAFF. DNA of the CDR3: TGTGCCAGCAGCTTAGGGGGCCCGAGCACTGAAGCTTTCTTT.

This clone was seen only once. The chain links TRBV12-3 or TRBV12-4 to TRBJ1-2, with 10 bases that match TRBD1. This CDR3 contains 13 residues. V dropped 4 bases and J dropped 4; count of bases not matched to a gene: 0. The CDR3 DNA reads as TGTGCCAGCAGTTGGGACAGGGGCTATGGCTACACCTTC. Its protein product is CASSWDRGYGYTF.

As DNA, the CDR3 is TGTGCCAGCAGTGAATCTCAACGGAGCAGTACGCAGTATTTT. It yields the protein CASSESQRSSTQYF. This chain joins TRBV6-4 and TRBJ2-3; D ambiguous. This CDR3 comprises 14 residues. CDR1 is MRHNA and CDR2 is SNTAGT in the germline V gene. V lost 3 bases and J lost 8, with 15 bases in between.

This chain links TRBV18 with TRBJ1-3, with D perhaps TRBD1 (5 bases). CDR1 KGHSH and CDR2 LQKENI come from the germline V gene. Trimming cost V 5 bases and J 0 bases, with 14 bases left between them. This CDR3 is built from 16 residues. For the CDR3, the DNA is TGTGCCAGCTCAAACGACGGGGGGAGCTCTGGAAACACCATATATTTT. It specifies CASSNDGGSSGNTIYF. Drawing the rest from reference TRBV18 and TRBJ1-3, the complete variable domain is NAGVMQNPRHLVRRRGQEARLRCSPMKGHSHVYWYRQLPEEGLKFMVYLQKENIIDESGMPKERFSAEFPKEGPSILRIQQVVRGDSAAYFCASSNDGGSSGNTIYFGEGSWLTVV.

The chain couples TRBV19 to TRBJ2-1; maybe TRBD2 (5 bases). V dropped 3 bases and J dropped 0 bases, with 12 bases sitting between them. Per the germline V gene, CDR1 is LNHDA and CDR2 is SQIVND (reference sequence). This CDR3 is built from 16 residues. CDR3 amino acids: CASSILSGSSYNEQFF. The CDR3 nucleotides are TGTGCCAGTAGTATCTTAAGCGGCAGCTCCTACAATGAGCAGTTCTTC. Looking up the rest from reference TRBV19 and TRBJ2-1 gives the full variable domain: DGGITQSPKYLFRKEGQNVTLSCEQNLNHDAMYWYRQDPGQGLRLIYYSQIVNDFQKGDIAEGYSVSREKKESFPLTVTSAQKNPTAFYLCASSILSGSSYNEQFFGPGTRLTVL.

The V call is TRBV7-9, the J call TRBJ2-5; D unresolved. V lost 2 bases and J 5 bases, leaving 9 bases between the germline ends. There are 13 residues in the CDR3. Germline V gene data show CDR1 as SEHNR and CDR2 as FQNEAQ (reference sequence). For the CDR3, the DNA is TGTGCCAGCAGCTTAAGAGTGTCCGAGACCCAGTACTTC. It codes for CASSLRVSETQYF.

This rearrangement joins TRBV3-1 (or the pseudogene TRBV3-2) to TRBJ2-2, with 10 bases identical to TRBD1. The V gene end was trimmed by 4 bases and the J gene end by 0 bases; junction bases not matched to a gene: 11. Germline values: CDR1 LGHDT, CDR2 YNNKEL (reference sequence). The CDR3 length is 19 residues. The CDR3 spells CASSPGSGQGVANTGELFF. CDR3 in DNA: TGTGCCAGCAGCCCAGGGTCCGGACAGGGGGTTGCGAACACCGGGGAGCTGTTTTTT.

The DNA of the CDR3 is TGTGCCAGCAGTTCTCCGGGACTAGCGGGAGTGTGGGAGCAGTTCTTC. Translated: CASSSPGLAGVWEQFF. This chain joins TRBV6-2 or TRBV6-3 and TRBJ2-1, with 14 nucleotides matching TRBD2. The CDR3 covers 16 residues. Germline V gene sequence: CDR1 MNHEY, CDR2 SVGEGT. The junction had 9 bases not matched to a gene; V was cut back by 4 bases and J by 10 bases.

J is TRBJ1-3 and V is TRBV2, with 8 bases aligning to TRBD1. V lost 9 bases and J lost 4; bases outside the gene matches: 5. There are 13 residues in the CDR3. Germline V gene data show CDR1 as SNHLY and CDR2 as FYNNEI. CDR3 nucleotides: TGTGCCAGTCGACAGGGGCTCGGAAACACCATATATTTT. This sequence encodes CASRQGLGNTIYF.

V gene TRBV7-2 combines with J gene TRBJ2-2, with TRBD1 matching over 7 bases. Unmatched junction bases numbered 16, after V lost 4 bases and J lost 5 bases. The germline CDR1 and CDR2 sequences are SGHTA and FQGNSA. This CDR3 contains 18 residues. This CDR3 reads CASSSSLGRGRSTGELFF. The CDR3 region has the DNA TGTGCCAGCAGCTCTAGCCTTGGAAGGGGGCGAAGTACCGGGGAGCTGTTTTTT.

In its sample, this clone was seen a few times. The gene calls are TRBV7-9 and TRBJ2-3; tentative D call: TRBD1 (6 bases). CDR1 and CDR2 from the germline V gene are SEHNR and FQNEAQ (reference sequence). The length of the CDR3 is 16 residues. Trimming took off 7 bases at V and 4 bases at J, with 21 bases between the two ends. As DNA, the CDR3 is TGTGCCAGCAACTTGGGGCCAATCAGGGGCCCAGATACGCAGTATTTT. This gives the protein CASNLGPIRGPDTQYF.

The rearrangement joins TRBV5-1 to TRBJ2-4; possible D gene TRBD2, 6 bases. CDR1 is SGHRS, CDR2 YFSETQ, per germline. The CDR3 runs 16 residues. Between the trimmed V and J ends, which lost 0 bases and 1 base, there was a span of 11 bases. CDR3 protein: CASSLDWRAAKNIQYF. The CDR3 DNA reads as TGCGCCAGCAGCTTGGACTGGAGGGCGGCCAAAAACATTCAGTACTTC.

The rearrangement uses TRBV28 and TRBJ1-1; D remains unclear. The ends were cut back, 4 bases at V and 3 bases at J, with 15 bases in the middle. CDR1 and CDR2 from the germline V gene are MDHEN and SYDVKM. The CDR3 has 15 amino acids. This CDR3 is CASSSPSVRDTEAFF. CDR3 bases: TGTGCCAGCAGTTCCCCGTCGGTTCGGGACACTGAAGCTTTCTTT.

This clone was picked up a small number of times. The rearrangement uses TRBV19 and TRBJ1-5; D is unclear. The V gene's germline CDR1 is LNHDA and CDR2 SQIVND (reference sequence). V lost 4 bases and J 0 bases, leaving 10 bases between the germline ends. The CDR3 length is 15 residues. Here the CDR3 reads CASSRTGFSNQPQHF. Written as DNA, the CDR3 is TGTGCCAGTAGTAGAACGGGTTTTAGCAATCAGCCCCAGCATTTT. The full variable domain, with the rest looked up from reference TRBV19 and TRBJ1-5, is DGGITQSPKYLFRKEGQNVTLSCEQNLNHDAMYWYRQDPGQGLRLIYYSQIVNDFQKGDIAEGYSVSREKKESFPLTVTSAQKNPTAFYLCASSRTGFSNQPQHFGDGTRLSIL.